Listed below are T cell receptor beta chains from one sample, sequenced in a study of T cell responses to AZD1222 COVID-19 vaccine. Profiling relied on immunoSEQ multiplex PCR, and the TCRdb table lists in-frame clones only, not all of them. This sample yields approximately 46,000 clones, of which roughly 90% are seen a single time; roughly 1.1% belongs to the top ten. This material consisted of peripheral blood, taken 28 days after the second AZD1222 dose. These TCRs come from an adult who received the AZD1222 COVID-19 vaccine. Both conserved end residues are part of each CDR3. D genes are given only for firm matches. Size values are once, few and many counts, or a class for expanded clones, and some rows have none.

abundance,d_gene,j_gene,v_gene,CDR3nt,CDR3aa
.,TRBD1,TRBJ2-7,TRBV6-5,TGTGCCAGCAGTTACACAGGGGACCCCTACGAGCAGTACTTC,CASSYTGDPYEQYF
once,TRBD2,TRBJ2-7,TRBV29-1,TGCAGCGTTGAGTCGCGTAAGCGGGAGCTCTACGAGCAGTACTTC,CSVESRKRELYEQYF
.,.,TRBJ1-1,TRBV6-5,TGTGCCAGCAGTCGGTCTAATGAAGCTTTCTTT,CASSRSNEAFF
.,TRBD1,TRBJ2-7,TRBV18,TGTGCCAGCTCACCAGACAGGGGGCTGACCTACGAGCAGTACTTC,CASSPDRGLTYEQYF
.,.,TRBJ1-4,TRBV30,TGTGCCTGGAGTGTAACCAGCCAAGATAATGAAAAACTGTTTTTT,CAWSVTSQDNEKLFF
.,.,TRBJ1-1,TRBV7-9,TGTGCCAGCAGCTTAGCTGGGGGTGATGCTGAAGCTTTCTTT,CASSLAGGDAEAFF
few,.,TRBJ1-1,TRBV15,TGTGCCACCAGCAGAAACCGAGGAGTAGGTGAAGCTTTCTTT,CATSRNRGVGEAFF
.,.,TRBJ2-4,TRBV7-2,TGTGCCAGCAGCTTAAAGGGTTCTAAGATTCAGTACTTC,CASSLKGSKIQYF
.,.,TRBJ2-2,TRBV2,TGTGCCAGCAGTGGACAGGCGAACACCGGGGAGCTGTTTTTT,CASSGQANTGELFF
.,TRBD1,TRBJ1-2,TRBV5-4,TGTGCCGGCAGCCTAAAAGGACAGGGTAGGAATGGCTACACCTTC,CAGSLKGQGRNGYTF
.,.,TRBJ1-1,TRBV13,TGTGCCAGCAGCTCACGGCGGACTGAAGCTTTCTTT,CASSSRRTEAFF
.,.,TRBJ2-5,TRBV5-1,TGCGCCAGCAGCTTGCAGCAAGAGACCCAGTACTTC,CASSLQQETQYF
.,.,TRBJ2-6,TRBV11-2,TGTGCCAGCAGCTTATGGACCCGGGGGACGTCTGGGGCCAACGTCCTGACTTTC,CASSLWTRGTSGANVLTF
.,.,TRBJ1-2,TRBV2,TGTGCCACCGTCCTGGCAGATGGAGGCTACACCTTC,CATVLADGGYTF
once,.,TRBJ1-2,TRBV6-1,TGTGCCAGCAGTGACCCGGGACGTCGGAACTATGGCTACACCTTC,CASSDPGRRNYGYTF
.,.,TRBJ2-1,TRBV9,TGTGCCAGCAGCGTAGCTGGAGATGAGTACAATGAGCAGTTCTTC,CASSVAGDEYNEQFF
.,.,TRBJ1-2,TRBV4-3,TGCGCCAGCAGCCAAGATTGGGGCCTAGACTCTTATGGCTACACCTTC,CASSQDWGLDSYGYTF
.,TRBD1,TRBJ2-7,TRBV10-3,TGTGCCATCAGGCCGGGACAGGGGGCCCGAGAGCAGTACTTC,CAIRPGQGAREQYF
.,TRBD1,TRBJ1-4,TRBV15,TGTGCCACCAGCAGTGGGGACAGGGGGTTGGAAAAACTGTTTTTT,CATSSGDRGLEKLFF
few,.,TRBJ1-1,TRBV7-2,TGTGCCAGCAGCTTAATGGGGTGGGTCACTGAAGCTTTCTTT,CASSLMGWVTEAFF
once,.,TRBJ2-7,TRBV5-1,TGCGCCAGCACCTACAGAGACTCGGAGAACGAGCAGTACTTC,CASTYRDSENEQYF
once,TRBD1,TRBJ1-2,TRBV2,TGTGCCAGTACACAGGACAGGGTATGGGGCACCTTC,CASTQDRVWGTF
.,TRBD1,TRBJ2-1,TRBV9,TGTGCCAGCAGCGTAACCGGGACAGGATATAATGAGCAGTTCTTC,CASSVTGTGYNEQFF
.,.,TRBJ2-3,TRBV6-5,TGTGCCAGCAGTTCCCGGGGACAACTAGGAACAGATACGCAGTATTTT,CASSSRGQLGTDTQYF
.,.,TRBJ1-2,TRBV5-1,TGCGCCAGCAGCAGCGGGCCGGGCGATGGCTACACCTTC,CASSSGPGDGYTF
.,.,TRBJ1-4,TRBV27,TGTGCCAGCAGCCCCCACGGCGGGAATGAAAAACTGTTTTTT,CASSPHGGNEKLFF
.,.,TRBJ2-3,TRBV7-9,TGTGCCAGCAGCTTGGTAGAAGATACGCAGTATTTT,CASSLVEDTQYF
.,.,TRBJ1-1,TRBV7-3,TGTGCCAGCAGCTTATCCATGGATGGCACTGAAGCTTTCTTT,CASSLSMDGTEAFF
.,TRBD1,TRBJ2-1,TRBV6-1,TGTGCCAGCAGTGATAGACAGGGGGCTAGCAATGAGCAGTTCTTC,CASSDRQGASNEQFF
.,TRBD1,TRBJ2-3,TRBV6-5,TGTGCCAGCAGGGACAGGGGAGTAGAAGATACGCAGTATTTT,CASRDRGVEDTQYF
once,.,TRBJ2-1,TRBV10-1,TGCGCCAGCAGCCCCCTCCAAGGGAATGAGCAGTTCTTC,CASSPLQGNEQFF
once,.,TRBJ2-7,TRBV18,TGTGCCAGCCGGCAGGGCTTCTCCTACGAGCAGTACTTC,CASRQGFSYEQYF
.,.,TRBJ2-7,TRBV18,TGTGCCAGCTCACCAGTTCGGCAGGGGATCTACGAGCAGTACTTC,CASSPVRQGIYEQYF
.,TRBD2,TRBJ2-1,TRBV2,TGTGCCAGCGGGACTAGCGGGAACATTGAGCAGTTCTTC,CASGTSGNIEQFF
few,.,TRBJ2-3,TRBV29-1,TGCAGCGTTGAGAGAGGACCCGGGGATGCAGATACGCAGTATTTT,CSVERGPGDADTQYF
.,TRBD1,TRBJ1-2,TRBV5-1,TGCGCCAGCAGCTTCGGACAGGGAAGTGGTGGCTACACCTTC,CASSFGQGSGGYTF
.,.,TRBJ1-4,TRBV5-1,TGCGCCAGCAGCTCCCTCCTTAGGGGCTTGAGGGAAAAACTGTTTTTT,CASSSLLRGLREKLFF
.,.,TRBJ2-3,TRBV27,TGTGCCAGCAGTTGGGACTCTAGCACAGATACGCAGTATTTT,CASSWDSSTDTQYF
.,TRBD1,TRBJ2-7,TRBV5-1,TGCGCCAGCAGCTTGGGTCAGGGGGCGGACGAGCAGTACTTC,CASSLGQGADEQYF
.,.,TRBJ1-5,TRBV10-1,TGCGCCAGCAGTGCCGGGAATCAGGGTCAGCCCCAGCATTTT,CASSAGNQGQPQHF
.,.,TRBJ1-3,TRBV10-3,TGTGCCCACGGCATAGCGGGAAACACCATATATTTT,CAHGIAGNTIYF
.,.,TRBJ1-3,TRBV28,TGTGCCAGCAGTTTACTGGGAGGCCGGATTCTAGCTCACTCTGGAAACACCATATATTTT,CASSLLGGRILAHSGNTIYF
.,.,TRBJ1-1,TRBV6-5,TGTGCCAGTAGAGATCCGAACACTGAAGCTTTCTTT,CASRDPNTEAFF
.,.,TRBJ1-1,TRBV2,TGTGCCAGCGGGGGGGTAAACACTGAAGCTTTCTTT,CASGGVNTEAFF
.,.,TRBJ2-5,TRBV18,TGTGCCAGCTCACCACCGGCAACAGAGACCCAGTACTTC,CASSPPATETQYF
.,TRBD2,TRBJ2-3,TRBV5-1,TGCGCCAGCAGGTTCGGACTAGCTAGCACAGATACGCAGTATTTT,CASRFGLASTDTQYF
.,TRBD2,TRBJ2-1,TRBV5-1,TGCGCCAGCAGCTTGGACCCAGCGGGGGGCAATGAGCAGTTCTTC,CASSLDPAGGNEQFF
few,.,TRBJ2-7,TRBV30,TGTGCCTGGAGCACAGGGATCTACGAGCAGTACTTC,CAWSTGIYEQYF